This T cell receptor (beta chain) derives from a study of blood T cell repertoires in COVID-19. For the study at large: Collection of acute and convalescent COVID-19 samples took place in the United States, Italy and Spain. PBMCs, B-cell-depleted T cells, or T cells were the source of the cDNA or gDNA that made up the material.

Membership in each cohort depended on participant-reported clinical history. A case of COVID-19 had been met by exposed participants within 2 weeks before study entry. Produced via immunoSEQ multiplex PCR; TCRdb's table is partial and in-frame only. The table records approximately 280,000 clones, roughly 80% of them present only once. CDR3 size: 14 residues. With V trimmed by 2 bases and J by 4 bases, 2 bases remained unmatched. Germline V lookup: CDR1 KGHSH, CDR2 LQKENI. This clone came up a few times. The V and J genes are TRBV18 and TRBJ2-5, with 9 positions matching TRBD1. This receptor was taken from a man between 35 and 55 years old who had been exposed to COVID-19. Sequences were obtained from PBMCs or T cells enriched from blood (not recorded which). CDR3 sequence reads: CASSPATGGETQYF. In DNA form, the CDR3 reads TGTGCCAGCTCACCAGCGACAGGGGGAGAGACCCAGTACTTC.